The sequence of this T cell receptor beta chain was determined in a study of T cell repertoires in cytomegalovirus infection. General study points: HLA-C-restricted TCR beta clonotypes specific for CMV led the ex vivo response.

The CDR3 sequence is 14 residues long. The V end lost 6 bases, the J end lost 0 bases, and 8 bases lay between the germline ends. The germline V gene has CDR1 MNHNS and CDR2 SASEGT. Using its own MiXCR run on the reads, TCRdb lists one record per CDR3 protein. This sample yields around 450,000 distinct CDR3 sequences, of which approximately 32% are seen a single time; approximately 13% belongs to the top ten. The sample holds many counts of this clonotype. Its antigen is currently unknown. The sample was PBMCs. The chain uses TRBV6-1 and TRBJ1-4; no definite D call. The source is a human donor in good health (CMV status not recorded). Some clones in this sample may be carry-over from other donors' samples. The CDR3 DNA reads TGTGCCAGCAGGAAGGGAGCAACTAATGAAAAACTGTTTTTT. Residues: CASRKGATNEKLFF.